These 32 T cell receptor beta chains came from one sample sequenced in a study of CD8 T cells in Susac syndrome. The RNA, roughly 0.45 to 1 ug, was put through reverse transcription using random hexamers. TCRdb recomputed calls from the immunoSEQ multiplex PCR reads with MiXCR, one row per CDR3 protein. The sample holds 120,000 or so distinct CDR3 sequences; around 94% are singletons and the top ten take 0.095% to 0.1%. The specimen was CD4+ T cells from PBMCs. The receptors stem from a human donor in good health.

The CDR3, as DNA: TGTGCCAGCAGGAGACAGGGTTCAAACGAGCAGTACTTC. It codes for CASRRQGSNEQYF. The rearrangement links TRBV2 to TRBJ2-7, with TRBD1 identical over 7 bases. The V and J ends lost 6 bases and 5 bases, in that order; junction bases with no gene match: 7. Per the germline V gene, CDR1 is SNHLY and CDR2 is FYNNEI. The CDR3 is 13 amino acids.

The chain uses TRBV7-9 and TRBJ1-2; no firm D call. Germline CDR1 is SEHNR and CDR2 is FQNEAQ (reference sequence). The CDR3 has 13 amino acids. With 3 bases removed from V and 7 bases from J, the gap between germline ends came to 12 bases. The CDR3 nucleotides read TGTGCCAGCAGCTTTTTATCATCGGGTGGCTACACCTTC. Protein product: CASSFLSSGGYTF.

This clonotype is a singleton in its sample. V gene TRBV28 combines with J gene TRBJ1-3; the D gene is possibly TRBD1 (5 bases). The germline V gene encodes CDR1 MDHEN and CDR2 SYDVKM. The CDR3 length is 15 residues. The germline V and J ends were trimmed by 2 bases and 0 bases, with 8 bases remaining between them. In DNA, the CDR3 is TGTGCCAGCAGTTTAGAGGGACGCTCTGGAAACACCATATATTTT. Its translation is CASSLEGRSGNTIYF.

V gene TRBV4-1 combines with J gene TRBJ2-3; the match to TRBD1 covers 8 bases. This CDR3 is built from 16 residues. V lost 1 base and J lost 1; bases outside the gene matches: 4. Germline CDR1 reads MGHRA; CDR2 reads YSYEKL. CDR3 residues: CASSQAGGEGTDTQYF. The CDR3, as DNA: TGCGCCAGCAGCCAAGCAGGGGGCGAGGGCACAGATACGCAGTATTTT.

The chain employs TRBV7-9 and TRBJ2-5; D might be TRBD1 (6 bases). Trimming took 2 bases from V and 3 from J, leaving 10 bases between them. CDR1 is SEHNR and CDR2 is FQNEAQ in the germline V gene (reference sequence). The CDR3 is 14 amino acids. The CDR3 DNA is TGTGCCAGCAGCTTACCGACAGGAGAAGAGACCCAGTACTTC. It is translated as CASSLPTGEETQYF.

The chain couples TRBV28 to TRBJ2-7; the match to TRBD2 covers 12 bases. The germline gives CDR1 MDHEN, CDR2 SYDVKM. Trimming removed 2 bases from V and 1 base from J; junction bases left unmatched: 6. The CDR3 runs 17 residues. CDR3 amino acids: CASSLGWLAGGSYEQYF. CDR3 DNA sequence: TGTGCCAGCAGTTTAGGGTGGCTAGCGGGGGGGTCCTACGAGCAGTACTTC.

Here the CDR3 reads CASSLPGGSGETQYF. CDR3 DNA sequence: TGTGCCAGCAGCCTCCCGGGGGGGAGCGGAGAGACCCAGTACTTC. V and J are TRBV11-1 and TRBJ2-5; 8 nucleotides agree with TRBD2. The CDR3 consists of 15 residues. V was clipped by 5 bases and J by 4 bases; unmatched bases: 9. Germline values: CDR1 SGHAT, CDR2 FQDESV (reference sequence).

The chain recombines TRBV5-1 with TRBJ1-4, with a weak D call TRBD1 (5 bases). The CDR3 covers 16 residues. V was cut by 3 bases and J by 0 bases, with 12 bases left in between. Germline V gene data show CDR1 as SGHRS and CDR2 as YFSETQ. Written as DNA, the CDR3 is TGCGCCAGCAGCTACCGTCGGGGGGCAACTAATGAAAAACTGTTTTTT. It translates to CASSYRRGATNEKLFF.

The chain carries TRBV11-2 and TRBJ2-1; D tentatively fits TRBD1 or TRBD2 (5 bases each). The V end was cut by 5 bases, the J end by 0 bases, with 14 bases between. Germline CDR1 SGHAT, CDR2 FQNNGV. CDR3 length: 16 residues. CDR3 nucleotide sequence: TGTGCCAGCAGCCCGGGACGGTATAGCTCCTACAATGAGCAGTTCTTC. Protein: CASSPGRYSSYNEQFF.

This CDR3 reads CASSSGQGGDTEAFF. CDR3 sequence (DNA): TGTGCCAGCAGTTCGGGACAGGGAGGAGACACTGAAGCTTTCTTT. This chain uses TRBV6-5 with TRBJ1-1, with 9 bases lining up with TRBD1. There are 15 residues in the CDR3. V gave up 4 bases and J gave up 3 bases; unmatched junction bases: 6. CDR1 MNHEY and CDR2 SVGAGI come from the germline V gene.

The chain couples TRBV30 to TRBJ1-1; D is unclear. The CDR3 is 13 residues long. Germline CDR1 and CDR2: GTSNPN and SVGIG (reference sequence). Trimming took off 0 bases at V and 3 bases at J, with 8 bases between the two ends. The CDR3 loop reads CAWSVATDTEAFF. The CDR3 DNA is TGTGCCTGGAGTGTGGCCACGGACACTGAAGCTTTCTTT. The entire variable domain, with the rest obtained from reference TRBV30 and TRBJ1-1, is as follows: SQTIHQWPATLVQPVGSPLSLECTVEGTSNPNLYWYRQAAGRGLQLLFYSVGIGQISSEVPQNLSASRPQDRQFILSSKKLLLSDSGFYLCAWSVATDTEAFFGQGTRLTVV.

The V gene is TRBV25-1, the J gene TRBJ2-1, with 10 bases aligning to TRBD2. This CDR3 is 14 amino acids long. In germline, CDR1 is MGHDK, CDR2 SYGVNS. V lost 5 bases and J lost 5; bases outside the gene matches: 3. The CDR3 reads CASSLAGGNNEQFF. DNA for the CDR3: TGTGCCAGCAGTTTAGCGGGAGGCAACAATGAGCAGTTCTTC.

This chain links TRBV12-3 or TRBV12-4 with TRBJ2-3; no firm D call. V lost 5 bases and J 4 bases, leaving 4 bases between the germline ends. CDR3 length: 11 amino acids. The CDR3 is CASSTADTQYF. The CDR3 DNA reads TGTGCCAGCAGTACCGCAGATACGCAGTATTTT.

The chain joins TRBV16 to TRBJ1-4, with 7 bases that match TRBD1. Germline trimming cut 0 bases from V and 4 bases from J; bases unmatched to any gene: 2. CDR3 length: 15 residues. CDR1 is KGHSY, CDR2 FQNENV, per germline. This chain's CDR3 is CASSQSGQFNEKLFF. The CDR3 DNA is TGTGCCAGCAGCCAATCGGGACAGTTTAATGAAAAACTGTTTTTT.

The J gene is TRBJ1-1, the V gene TRBV6-2 or TRBV6-3, with TRBD1 as a possible D gene (6 bases). V lost 6 bases and J 4 bases, leaving 12 bases between the germline ends. Germline loops: CDR1 MNHEY, CDR2 SVGEGT. The CDR3 length is 13 residues. The CDR3 bases are TGTGCCAGCAGGGCCCAGGGGATCACTGAAGCTTTCTTT. It specifies CASRAQGITEAFF.

This chain links TRBV12-3 or TRBV12-4 with TRBJ2-1, with 8 nucleotides matching TRBD2. The CDR3 is 13 amino acids. The V segment lost 7 bases and the J segment 10 bases; nucleotides outside the gene matches: 9. The DNA of the CDR3 is TGTGCCAGCACCAATGAAGCGGGAGAAGAGCAGTTCTTC. Its protein is CASTNEAGEEQFF.

The chain couples TRBV10-3 to TRBJ2-4; D may be TRBD2 (5 bases). The CDR3 runs 17 residues. Trimming took 0 bases from V and 1 from J, leaving 13 bases between them. Germline values: CDR1 ENHRY, CDR2 SYGVKD. CDR3: CAISESEGKVAKNIQYF. The CDR3 bases are TGTGCCATCAGTGAGTCTGAGGGTAAAGTTGCCAAAAACATTCAGTACTTC.

This rearrangement joins TRBV3-1 to TRBJ2-3; a possible D gene is TRBD1 (5 bases). V lost 0 bases, J lost 13 bases, and 11 bases lay in between. The germline V gene has CDR1 LGHDT and CDR2 YNNKEL (reference sequence). The CDR3 extends over 12 amino acids. The CDR3 bases are TGTGCCAGCAGCCAAGAGCGCTCCAGGGAGTATTTT. Protein: CASSQERSREYF.

The chain joins TRBV9 to TRBJ2-6, with D perhaps TRBD1 (6 bases). Germline V gene sequence: CDR1 SGDLS, CDR2 YYNGEE. The CDR3 totals 18 residues. V was cut by 0 bases and J by 4 bases, with 17 bases left in between. The DNA for the CDR3 is TGTGCCAGCAGCGTAGGGTTTTCAGGGGCTGCCGGGGCCAACGTCCTGACTTTC. Translated, it gives CASSVGFSGAAGANVLTF.

The chain recombines TRBV7-2 with TRBJ1-2; D unclear. The V end lost 3 bases, the J end lost 1 base, and 9 bases lay between the germline ends. This CDR3 has 14 amino acids. Per the germline V gene, CDR1 is SGHTA and CDR2 is FQGNSA. CDR3 coding DNA: TGTGCCAGCAGCTTGTCCGGAAGTAACTATGGCTACACCTTC. Its translation: CASSLSGSNYGYTF.

The CDR3 DNA reads as TGTGCCAGCAGTTACTCGGGACGTTCGGGGGAGCTGTTTTTT. This translates into CASSYSGRSGELFF. This chain joins TRBV6-5 and TRBJ2-2; either TRBD1 or TRBD2 may supply D (5 bases each). Looked up from germline, CDR1 is MNHEY and CDR2 is SVGAGI. The V end was cut by 0 bases, the J end by 8 bases, with 10 bases between. There are 14 residues in the CDR3.

The chain combines TRBV5-1 with TRBJ2-5; D might be TRBD2 (6 bases). The CDR3 spans 13 residues. From germline, CDR1 is SGHRS and CDR2 YFSETQ. V was clipped by 3 bases and J by 4 bases, with 10 bases between them. The CDR3 sequence is CASSSISGETQYF. In DNA, the CDR3 is TGCGCCAGCAGCTCCATTAGCGGAGAGACCCAGTACTTC. The full variable domain, with the rest looked up from reference TRBV5-1 and TRBJ2-5, is KAGVTQTPRYLIKTRGQQVTLSCSPISGHRSVSWYQQTPGQGLQFLFEYFSETQRNKGNFPGRFSGRQFSNSRSEMNVSTLELGDSALYLCASSSISGETQYFGPGTRLLVL.

With respect to this clonotype: One end of the junction does not line up with germline, which may come from a read error. This chain uses TRBV4-1 with TRBJ2-1; 11 positions match TRBD2. Per germline, CDR1 MGHRA and CDR2 YSYEKL. CDR3 length: 16 amino acids. In DNA, the CDR3 is TGCGCCAGCAGGCAAGATGTAGCGGGAGGGCACAATGAGCAGTTCTTC. This encodes CASRQDVAGGHNEQFF.

The chain carries TRBV30 and TRBJ2-2; D remains unclear. Germline values: CDR1 GTSNPN, CDR2 SVGIG (reference sequence). With 4 bases removed from V and 6 bases from J, the gap between germline ends came to 6 bases. CDR3 length: 11 amino acids. The CDR3 region is CAWNVAGELFF. DNA for the CDR3: TGTGCCTGGAACGTTGCCGGGGAGCTGTTTTTT.

The J gene is TRBJ1-5, the V gene TRBV7-9; 8 bases are shared with TRBD1. This CDR3 has 16 amino acids. V was clipped by 0 bases and J by 2 bases; unmatched bases: 3. Per the germline V gene, CDR1 is SEHNR and CDR2 is FQNEAQ (reference sequence). CDR3 sequence: CASSLALGQGNQPQHF. The CDR3, as DNA: TGTGCCAGCAGCTTAGCTCTGGGACAGGGCAATCAGCCCCAGCATTTT.

The chain uses TRBV27 and TRBJ2-7, with a weak D call TRBD1 (5 bases). The germline gives CDR1 MNHEY, CDR2 SMNVEV (reference sequence). This CDR3 is built from 15 residues. Trimming removed 2 bases from V and 0 bases from J, with 11 bases in between. This chain's CDR3 is CASSLVGPSSYEQYF. DNA of the CDR3: TGTGCCAGCAGTTTAGTGGGGCCGAGCTCCTACGAGCAGTACTTC.

The chain is built from TRBV3-1 and TRBJ2-3, with D possibly TRBD2 on 6 matching bases. CDR3 size: 16 residues. Germline CDR1 LGHDT, CDR2 YNNKEL (reference sequence). V was trimmed by 2 bases and J by 1 base, leaving 13 bases between them. CDR3: CASSQPWASGTDTQYF. The CDR3 region has the DNA TGTGCCAGCAGCCAACCCTGGGCTAGCGGCACAGATACGCAGTATTTT.

This clonotype was found once. The J gene is TRBJ2-3, the V gene TRBV3-1; TRBD2 agrees at 7 bases. Trimming at V came to 1 base and at J to 6 bases, leaving 13 bases not matched to a gene. The CDR3 has 17 residues. Germline CDR1 reads LGHDT; CDR2 reads YNNKEL (reference sequence). CDR3 amino acids: CASSQVTGLAGADTQYF. CDR3 coding DNA: TGTGCCAGCAGCCAAGTAACGGGACTGGCGGGAGCCGATACGCAGTATTTT.

This sequence joins TRBV7-8 and TRBJ2-6; 9 bases line up with TRBD1. J was trimmed by 2 bases and V by 6 bases; bases with no gene match: 5. Germline loops: CDR1 SGHVS, CDR2 FQNEAQ. The CDR3 spans 16 residues. The CDR3 reads CASSMRDRAGANVLTF. In DNA, the CDR3 is TGTGCCAGCAGTATGCGGGACAGGGCTGGGGCCAACGTCCTGACTTTC. Supplemented by reference TRBV7-8 and TRBJ2-6, the full variable domain reads GAGVSQSPRYKVAKRGQDVALRCDPISGHVSLFWYQQALGQGPEFLTYFQNEAQLDKSGLPSDRFFAERPEGSVSTLKIQRTQQEDSAVYLCASSMRDRAGANVLTFGAGSRLTVL.

The rearrangement uses TRBV3-1 and TRBJ2-2, with TRBD2 as a possible D gene (6 bases). The CDR3 has 14 amino acids. Trimming took off 4 bases at V and 6 bases at J, with 12 bases between the two ends. CDR1 LGHDT and CDR2 YNNKEL come from the germline V gene (reference sequence). The CDR3 nucleotides are TGTGCCAGCAGCCCCAATTGGGGGGCCGGGGAGCTGTTTTTT. It is translated as CASSPNWGAGELFF.

The genes are TRBV7-3 and TRBJ2-2; 9 positions agree with TRBD1. J was trimmed by 7 bases and V by 5 bases; bases with no gene match: 8. The CDR3 has 15 amino acids. CDR1 and CDR2 (germline): SGHTA, FQGTGA. This CDR3 is CASSPNRGRSGELFF. CDR3 nucleotides: TGTGCCAGCAGCCCGAACAGGGGGCGGAGCGGGGAGCTGTTTTTT.

The chain combines TRBV12-3 or TRBV12-4 with TRBJ2-5; D is unclear. The length of the CDR3 is 12 residues. V was trimmed by 4 bases and J by 4 bases, leaving 7 bases between them. The CDR3 region is CASSWFSETQYF. The CDR3 DNA follows: TGTGCCAGCAGTTGGTTCTCAGAGACCCAGTACTTC.